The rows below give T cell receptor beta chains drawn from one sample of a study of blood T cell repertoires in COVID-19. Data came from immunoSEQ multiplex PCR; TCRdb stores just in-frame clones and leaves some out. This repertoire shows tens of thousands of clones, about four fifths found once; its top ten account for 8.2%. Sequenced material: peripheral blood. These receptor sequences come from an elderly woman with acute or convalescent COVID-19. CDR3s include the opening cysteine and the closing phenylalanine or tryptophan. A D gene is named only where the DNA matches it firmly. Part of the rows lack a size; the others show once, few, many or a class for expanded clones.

CDR3nt: TGTGCCAGCAGCGCTGTACCCTCGGGGGGCGTTACTGAAGCTTTCTTT; CDR3aa: CASSAVPSGGVTEAFF; j_gene: TRBJ1-1; v_gene: TRBV9; len: 16; d_gene: -; abundance: -
CDR3nt: TGTGCCAGCAGCGTAGCGGGAAACCTGGCCGGGGAGCTGTTTTTT; CDR3aa: CASSVAGNLAGELFF; j_gene: TRBJ2-2; v_gene: TRBV9; len: 15; d_gene: -; abundance: large
CDR3nt: TGTGCCAGCAGGCGGACTAGCGGGGGCTCCTACGAGCAGTACTTC; CDR3aa: CASRRTSGGSYEQYF; j_gene: TRBJ2-7; v_gene: TRBV5-4; len: 15; d_gene: TRBD2; abundance: -
CDR3nt: TGTGCCAGCAGCTCCCTGGCAGGAGGGTACCAAGAGACCCAGTACTTC; CDR3aa: CASSSLAGGYQETQYF; j_gene: TRBJ2-5; v_gene: TRBV7-6; len: 16; d_gene: -; abundance: -
CDR3nt: TGCGCCAGCAGTGGAGGCACCGGTTACGAGCAGTACTTC; CDR3aa: CASSGGTGYEQYF; j_gene: TRBJ2-7; v_gene: TRBV10-1; len: 13; d_gene: -; abundance: -
CDR3nt: TGTGCCAGCTCACCGGGGACAGGCTACAATGAGCAGTTCTTC; CDR3aa: CASSPGTGYNEQFF; j_gene: TRBJ2-1; v_gene: TRBV18; len: 14; d_gene: TRBD1; abundance: -
CDR3nt: TGTGCCAGTAAGGGGACAGGGAGTTACGAGCAGTACTTC; CDR3aa: CASKGTGSYEQYF; j_gene: TRBJ2-7; v_gene: TRBV19; len: 13; d_gene: TRBD1; abundance: medium-sized
CDR3nt: TGCGCCAGCGGGACAGGGACAGAGACCCAGTACTTC; CDR3aa: CASGTGTETQYF; j_gene: TRBJ2-5; v_gene: TRBV5-1; len: 12; d_gene: TRBD1; abundance: -
CDR3nt: TGTGCCAGCAGCCCCCGAACGACAGGGGGCTCTGGGGCCAACGTCCTGACTTTC; CDR3aa: CASSPRTTGGSGANVLTF; j_gene: TRBJ2-6; v_gene: TRBV9; len: 18; d_gene: TRBD1; abundance: -
CDR3nt: TGTGCCAGTAGTATTTCCCGGGACAGGGGGCAGGCTTTCTTT; CDR3aa: CASSISRDRGQAFF; j_gene: TRBJ1-1; v_gene: TRBV19; len: 14; d_gene: TRBD1; abundance: medium-sized
CDR3nt: TGTGCCAGCAGCCTTAGACAGGGTCACGGCTACACCTTC; CDR3aa: CASSLRQGHGYTF; j_gene: TRBJ1-2; v_gene: TRBV3-1/TRBV3-2; len: 13; d_gene: TRBD1; abundance: -
CDR3nt: TGTGCCAGCAGCCGCCGACAGGGCGCCAGCTCCTACGAGCAGTACTTC; CDR3aa: CASSRRQGASSYEQYF; j_gene: TRBJ2-7; v_gene: TRBV14; len: 16; d_gene: TRBD1; abundance: -
CDR3nt: TGTGCCAGCAGCGCTGCTAGCAATGAGCAGTTCTTC; CDR3aa: CASSAASNEQFF; j_gene: TRBJ2-1; v_gene: TRBV11-3; len: 12; d_gene: -; abundance: -
CDR3nt: TGTGCCAGCAGGAGACAGGGGGAGCTCGAAAAACTGTTTTTT; CDR3aa: CASRRQGELEKLFF; j_gene: TRBJ1-4; v_gene: TRBV27; len: 14; d_gene: TRBD1; abundance: -
CDR3nt: TGCAGTGTCTACAGGGGCAACGAGCAGTACTTC; CDR3aa: CSVYRGNEQYF; j_gene: TRBJ2-7; v_gene: TRBV20-1; len: 11; d_gene: TRBD1; abundance: -
CDR3nt: TGTGCCAGCAGCTCTGGAGGGTACGAGCAGTACTTC; CDR3aa: CASSSGGYEQYF; j_gene: TRBJ2-7; v_gene: TRBV12-3/TRBV12-4; len: 12; d_gene: -; abundance: once
CDR3nt: TGTGCCAGCAGTGTCGGGGGGGCCTCGGGCAATGAGCAGTTCTTC; CDR3aa: CASSVGGASGNEQFF; j_gene: TRBJ2-1; v_gene: TRBV6-6; len: 15; d_gene: TRBD2; abundance: -
CDR3nt: TGTGCCAGCAGTAAACCCCAGGGACTAGACTACGAGCAGTACTTC; CDR3aa: CASSKPQGLDYEQYF; j_gene: TRBJ2-7; v_gene: TRBV6-2/TRBV6-3; len: 15; d_gene: TRBD2; abundance: -
CDR3nt: TGTGCCAGCAGCCAACAGGCATCAGTTAACACTGAAGCTTTCTTT; CDR3aa: CASSQQASVNTEAFF; j_gene: TRBJ1-1; v_gene: TRBV14; len: 15; d_gene: -; abundance: -
CDR3nt: TGTGCCAGCAGCCTTGGCCCAGGGACCCAGTACTTC; CDR3aa: CASSLGPGTQYF; j_gene: TRBJ2-5; v_gene: TRBV11-2; len: 12; d_gene: -; abundance: few
CDR3nt: TGTGCCAGCAGTCTGTTCCGGGAGTACCAAGAGACCCAGTACTTC; CDR3aa: CASSLFREYQETQYF; j_gene: TRBJ2-5; v_gene: TRBV7-9; len: 15; d_gene: -; abundance: -
CDR3nt: TGCGCCAGCAGCTTGCAGGACTCTTACAATGAGCAGTTCTTC; CDR3aa: CASSLQDSYNEQFF; j_gene: TRBJ2-1; v_gene: TRBV5-1; len: 14; d_gene: -; abundance: -
CDR3nt: TGTGCCAGCAGTCATTCCGGGACAGGGGTATCTCAGTACTTC; CDR3aa: CASSHSGTGVSQYF; j_gene: TRBJ2-5; v_gene: TRBV6-6; len: 14; d_gene: TRBD1; abundance: -
CDR3nt: TGCGCCAGCAGCTTCAGGGGGCCCGGGGACGAGCAGTACTTC; CDR3aa: CASSFRGPGDEQYF; j_gene: TRBJ2-7; v_gene: TRBV5-1; len: 14; d_gene: TRBD1; abundance: -
CDR3nt: TGTGCCAGCAGCGGACTAGCGGGAGGCCGCTACGAGCAGTACTTC; CDR3aa: CASSGLAGGRYEQYF; j_gene: TRBJ2-7; v_gene: TRBV7-9; len: 15; d_gene: TRBD2; abundance: -
CDR3nt: TGCGCCAGCAGCTTGGCCAGCGGGAGTGCCTACGAGCAGTACTTC; CDR3aa: CASSLASGSAYEQYF; j_gene: TRBJ2-7; v_gene: TRBV5-1; len: 15; d_gene: TRBD2; abundance: -
CDR3nt: TGTGCCAGCAGCTTATCCAAAGGACAGGGGCAAGCTTTCTTT; CDR3aa: CASSLSKGQGQAFF; j_gene: TRBJ1-1; v_gene: TRBV7-8; len: 14; d_gene: TRBD1; abundance: -
CDR3nt: TGCGCCAGCGGGAGGGGTGTCGCTTATGGCTACACCTTC; CDR3aa: CASGRGVAYGYTF; j_gene: TRBJ1-2; v_gene: TRBV10-1; len: 13; d_gene: -; abundance: -
CDR3nt: TGTGCCAGTAACAAGCCGGGGGGCATGTACGAGCAGTACTTC; CDR3aa: CASNKPGGMYEQYF; j_gene: TRBJ2-7; v_gene: TRBV28; len: 14; d_gene: -; abundance: few
CDR3nt: TGTGCCAGCAGCTCCGGACTAGCGGGAGTGTACGAGCAGTACTTC; CDR3aa: CASSSGLAGVYEQYF; j_gene: TRBJ2-7; v_gene: TRBV7-9; len: 15; d_gene: TRBD2; abundance: few
CDR3nt: TGCGCCAGCAGCTTGGGGCTAGCGGTGATCACCGGGGAGCTGTTTTTT; CDR3aa: CASSLGLAVITGELFF; j_gene: TRBJ2-2; v_gene: TRBV5-1; len: 16; d_gene: TRBD2; abundance: -
CDR3nt: TGTGCCACCAACCCGACAGGGGCTCAAAACTATGGCTACACCTTC; CDR3aa: CATNPTGAQNYGYTF; j_gene: TRBJ1-2; v_gene: TRBV15; len: 15; d_gene: TRBD1; abundance: -
CDR3nt: TGTGCCAGCAGCTCGGGAGGGCCAGGTACAGATACGCAGTATTTT; CDR3aa: CASSSGGPGTDTQYF; j_gene: TRBJ2-3; v_gene: TRBV7-3; len: 15; d_gene: TRBD2; abundance: -
CDR3nt: TGTGCCAGCAGTTACGGGGGGGCCAAGAGTAATGAGCAGTTCTTC; CDR3aa: CASSYGGAKSNEQFF; j_gene: TRBJ2-1; v_gene: TRBV6-2/TRBV6-3; len: 15; d_gene: -; abundance: -
CDR3nt: TGTGCCAGCAGCTTACAGGGGGGCTTCATGAACACTGAAGCTTTCTTT; CDR3aa: CASSLQGGFMNTEAFF; j_gene: TRBJ1-1; v_gene: TRBV11-2; len: 16; d_gene: TRBD1; abundance: -
CDR3nt: TGTGCCAGCAGCCAGACCCAGGGGGTCGCCTCTAACTATGGCTACACCTTC; CDR3aa: CASSQTQGVASNYGYTF; j_gene: TRBJ1-2; v_gene: TRBV5-4; len: 17; d_gene: TRBD1; abundance: -
CDR3nt: TGTGCCAGCAGTGACTGGACAGGGGGCGCGAGGACCGGGGAGCTGTTTTTT; CDR3aa: CASSDWTGGARTGELFF; j_gene: TRBJ2-2; v_gene: TRBV25-1; len: 17; d_gene: TRBD1; abundance: -
CDR3nt: TGTGCCAGCAGTCCCCCCGGGACAGGGGGACATGGCTACACCTTC; CDR3aa: CASSPPGTGGHGYTF; j_gene: TRBJ1-2; v_gene: TRBV6-5; len: 15; d_gene: TRBD1; abundance: -
CDR3nt: TGTGCCAGTAGCACGCGGTCAGGGGCCACCGGGGAGCTGTTTTTT; CDR3aa: CASSTRSGATGELFF; j_gene: TRBJ2-2; v_gene: TRBV19; len: 15; d_gene: -; abundance: -
CDR3nt: TGCAGCGTTTTTACCGGGGGGGCAGGAACCGGGGAGCTGTTTTTT; CDR3aa: CSVFTGGAGTGELFF; j_gene: TRBJ2-2; v_gene: TRBV29-1; len: 15; d_gene: TRBD2; abundance: once
CDR3nt: TGTGCCAGCAGCAGGGGGGGACGGATATACTACGAGCAGTACTTC; CDR3aa: CASSRGGRIYYEQYF; j_gene: TRBJ2-7; v_gene: TRBV21-1; len: 15; d_gene: -; abundance: -
CDR3nt: TGTGCCACCAGCAGAGTTGGCCAGGTTCGGTCCTACGAGCAGTACTTC; CDR3aa: CATSRVGQVRSYEQYF; j_gene: TRBJ2-7; v_gene: TRBV15; len: 16; d_gene: -; abundance: -
CDR3nt: TGCGCCAGCAGCCCCGCAACGGCCGGGGGGGGGACGAGCCGGTACGAGCAGTACTTC; CDR3aa: CASSPATAGGGTSRYEQYF; j_gene: TRBJ2-7; v_gene: TRBV5-1; len: 19; d_gene: TRBD2; abundance: -
CDR3nt: TGTGCCAGCAGTTCCCTGCAACGACAGGGACGGCCCCAGCATTTT; CDR3aa: CASSSLQRQGRPQHF; j_gene: TRBJ1-5; v_gene: TRBV28; len: 15; d_gene: TRBD1; abundance: once
CDR3nt: TGTGCCTGGAATTTGGACATCTCCTATAATTCACCCCTCCACTTT; CDR3aa: CAWNLDISYNSPLHF; j_gene: TRBJ1-6; v_gene: TRBV30; len: 15; d_gene: -; abundance: -
CDR3nt: TGTGCCAGCAGTGAATTCGGGCCCGGGGACTTTGGGTACGAGCAGTACTTC; CDR3aa: CASSEFGPGDFGYEQYF; j_gene: TRBJ2-7; v_gene: TRBV25-1; len: 17; d_gene: -; abundance: -
CDR3nt: TGTGCCAGCAGCGTAGCGGGACAGGAGTCAGATACGCAGTATTTT; CDR3aa: CASSVAGQESDTQYF; j_gene: TRBJ2-3; v_gene: TRBV9; len: 15; d_gene: TRBD1; abundance: few
CDR3nt: TGCAGTGCTAGCCAAGTGGGCGGCTACACCTTC; CDR3aa: CSASQVGGYTF; j_gene: TRBJ1-2; v_gene: TRBV20-1; len: 11; d_gene: -; abundance: once
CDR3nt: TGTGCCAGCGGACAGGGGGCTGGAAACACCATATATTTT; CDR3aa: CASGQGAGNTIYF; j_gene: TRBJ1-3; v_gene: TRBV19; len: 13; d_gene: TRBD1; abundance: -
CDR3nt: TGTGCCAGTAGTATTGGGAGGACAGGGTTAGAGACCCAGTACTTC; CDR3aa: CASSIGRTGLETQYF; j_gene: TRBJ2-5; v_gene: TRBV19; len: 15; d_gene: TRBD1; abundance: -
CDR3nt: TGTGCCAGCAGCACATTGACTAGCGGGAGAGTCAATGAGCAGTTCTTC; CDR3aa: CASSTLTSGRVNEQFF; j_gene: TRBJ2-1; v_gene: TRBV6-4; len: 16; d_gene: TRBD2; abundance: -
CDR3nt: TGTGCCAGCAGTTTCGTGGCAGGCACAGATACGCAGTATTTT; CDR3aa: CASSFVAGTDTQYF; j_gene: TRBJ2-3; v_gene: TRBV28; len: 14; d_gene: -; abundance: few